This T cell receptor beta chain was recorded in a study of blood T cell repertoires in COVID-19. Study-level information: T cells, B-cell-depleted T cells, or PBMCs supplied cDNA or gDNA.

The germline CDR1 and CDR2 sequences are SGHTA and FQGNSA. The CDR3 has 17 amino acids. V dropped 8 bases and J dropped 0; count of bases not matched to a gene: 15. Original processing methods: Reference gene primer amplification in the assay estimated nucleated cell counts. Generated by immunoSEQ multiplex PCR, the TCRdb table keeps only in-frame clones and is missing some. Clonal size and the V and J genes are those of that table, whereas D and trimming came from the DNA. The data contain a few hundred thousand clones, more than 70% of them singletons. This TCR came from a woman aged 25 to 39 with COVID-19, enrolled during active disease. Sequences were obtained from peripheral blood. V and J are TRBV7-2 and TRBJ1-2; TRBD1 matches at 7 bases. The chain's CDR3 is CASSRVVGTVANYGYTF. For the CDR3, the DNA is TGTGCCAGCTCCCGTGTTGTCGGGACAGTCGCTAACTATGGCTACACCTTC.